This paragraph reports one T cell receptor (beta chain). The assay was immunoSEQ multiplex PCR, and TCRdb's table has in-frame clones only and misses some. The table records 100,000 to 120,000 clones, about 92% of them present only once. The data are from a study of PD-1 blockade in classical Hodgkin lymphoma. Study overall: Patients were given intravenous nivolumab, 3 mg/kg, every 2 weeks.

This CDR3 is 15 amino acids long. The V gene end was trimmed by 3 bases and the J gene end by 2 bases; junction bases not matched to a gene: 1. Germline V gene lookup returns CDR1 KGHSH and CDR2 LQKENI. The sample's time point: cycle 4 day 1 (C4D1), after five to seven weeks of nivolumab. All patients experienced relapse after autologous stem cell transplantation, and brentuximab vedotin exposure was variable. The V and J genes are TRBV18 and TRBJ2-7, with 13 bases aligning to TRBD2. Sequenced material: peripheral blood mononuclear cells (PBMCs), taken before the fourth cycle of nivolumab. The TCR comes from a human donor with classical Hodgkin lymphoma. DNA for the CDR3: TGTGCCAGCTCACCTGGGACTAGCGGGGCCTACGAGCAGTACTTC. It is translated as CASSPGTSGAYEQYF.